This TCR beta chain is drawn from a study of TIL therapy for anti-PD-1-resistant metastatic lung cancer. Study in general: Patients had a median age of around 56 years (range about 35-85). Median tumor mutation burden was 1.5 mutations per megabase. Most patients had lung adenocarcinoma.

The libraries were made with immunoSEQ v3. Here immunoSEQ multiplex PCR was the method, and the copy in TCRdb shows in-frame clones only, minus some. The table lists about 49,000 clones, around 80% of them singletons, with over 13% in the top ten. Time point indicated: pre-treatment sample, taken before nivolumab and TIL therapy. Enrollment ran from October 2017 to early 2020. Germline V gene data show CDR1 as MRHNA and CDR2 as SNTAGT. This CDR3 contains 15 residues. J lost 5 bases, V lost 6 bases, and 10 bases had no gene match. Sequencing used blood, obtained at baseline. The V call is TRBV6-4, the J call TRBJ2-7, with 10 bases that match TRBD2. The sequence derives from a man between 70 and 80 years old with non-small cell lung cancer. The CDR3 DNA reads as TGTGCCAGCAGGGACCTAGCGGGAGTAATCCACGAGCAGTACTTC. As protein: CASRDLAGVIHEQYF.